This entry lists 17 T cell receptor beta chains sequenced from one sample in a study of radiotherapy plus CTLA-4 blockade in lung cancer. Method: immunoSEQ multiplex PCR; TCRdb's copy keeps in-frame clones and lacks some. The sample includes 90,000 to 100,000 clones, 60% to 75% of them seen just once. The sequences come from peripheral blood, collected from a patient treated with radiotherapy plus ipilimumab. These receptors were obtained from a human donor with non-small cell lung cancer who had a partial response to radiotherapy plus ipilimumab. Some clones in this sample may be carry-over from other donors' samples.

This clone has more than one count but fewer than ten. This rearrangement joins TRBV19 to TRBJ2-5, with 16 bases lining up with TRBD2. The J segment lost 4 bases and the V segment lost 5 bases, leaving 7 bases of the junction unmatched. The CDR3 sequence is 17 residues long. Germline loops: CDR1 LNHDA, CDR2 SQIVND (reference sequence). CDR3 coding DNA: TGTGCCAGTAGTCTCGGGACTAGCGGGGGGGCCCGAGAGACCCAGTACTTC. Protein: CASSLGTSGGARETQYF. Complete variable domain (other parts from reference TRBV19 and TRBJ2-5): DGGITQSPKYLFRKEGQNVTLSCEQNLNHDAMYWYRQDPGQGLRLIYYSQIVNDFQKGDIAEGYSVSREKKESFPLTVTSAQKNPTAFYLCASSLGTSGGARETQYFGPGTRLLVL.

V and J are TRBV2 and TRBJ2-3; D is undetermined. The CDR3 is 12 residues long. CDR1 and CDR2 from the germline V gene are SNHLY and FYNNEI. V lost 7 bases and J 9 bases, leaving 14 bases between the germline ends. The CDR3 loop is CASNPELGTQYF. The CDR3 DNA sequence: TGTGCCAGCAATCCGGAGCTCGGAACGCAGTATTTT.

The rearrangement uses TRBV28 and TRBJ2-7; D is possibly TRBD1 (5 bases). Germline CDR1 MDHEN, CDR2 SYDVKM. Trimming took 8 bases from V and 3 from J, leaving 8 bases between them. The CDR3 contains 11 residues. CDR3: CASGQVYEQYF. The CDR3 nucleotides are TGTGCCAGCGGACAAGTCTACGAGCAGTACTTC. The variable domain in full, completed from reference TRBV28 and TRBJ2-7, reads DVKVTQSSRYLVKRTGEKVFLECVQDMDHENMFWYRQDPGLGLRLIYFSYDVKMKEKGDIPEGYSVSREKKERFSLILESASTNQTSMYLCASGQVYEQYFGPGTRLTVT.

The J gene is TRBJ1-1, the V gene TRBV30; D uncertain. From germline, CDR1 is GTSNPN and CDR2 SVGIG (reference sequence). V was clipped by 1 base and J by 3 bases, with 15 bases between them. This CDR3 has 15 residues. The CDR3 DNA reads TGTGCCTGGAGTGGGGCAGGACGCGGGTACACTGAAGCTTTCTTT. Amino acids: CAWSGAGRGYTEAFF.

This clone was counted between two and nine times. The chain recombines TRBV10-3 with TRBJ2-3, with a possible D match to TRBD1 (6 bases). This CDR3 is built from 16 residues. The V end was cut by 8 bases, the J end by 2 bases, with 20 bases between. Germline-derived CDR1 and CDR2 are ENHRY and SYGVKD. The chain's CDR3 is CAISPWGPGTTDTQYF. The CDR3 nucleotides read TGTGCCATCTCCCCCTGGGGGCCAGGGACCACAGATACGCAGTATTTT.

CDR3 protein: CASSYSSQSVFGYTF. In DNA form, the CDR3 reads TGTGCCAGCAGTTACTCGTCACAGTCGGTGTTCGGCTACACCTTC. The chain uses TRBV6-6 and TRBJ1-2; D remains unclear. Per the germline V gene, CDR1 is MNHNY and CDR2 is SVGAGI (reference sequence). The CDR3 sequence is 15 residues long. The V end lost 0 bases, the J end lost 8 bases, and 16 bases lay between the germline ends.

The chain has TRBV18 and TRBJ1-1, with TRBD1 matching over 9 bases. Germline V gives CDR1 KGHSH, CDR2 LQKENI. J was trimmed by 5 bases and V by 0 bases; bases with no gene match: 4. This CDR3 contains 15 residues. The CDR3 protein is CASSPPGQGRTEAFF. CDR3 in DNA: TGTGCCAGCTCACCACCGGGACAGGGAAGGACTGAAGCTTTCTTT.

In this sample, this clone turned up many times. The chain is built from TRBV19 and TRBJ2-2; TRBD2 agrees at 8 bases. Looked up from germline, CDR1 is LNHDA and CDR2 is SQIVND (reference sequence). V trimming: 7 bases; J trimming: 8 bases; junction bases outside the gene matches: 6. This CDR3 is built from 13 residues. The CDR3 bases are TGTGCCAGTACAACCGGGAGGGGGGGGGAGCTGTTTTTT. This sequence encodes CASTTGRGGELFF. Supplemented by reference TRBV19 and TRBJ2-2, the full variable domain reads DGGITQSPKYLFRKEGQNVTLSCEQNLNHDAMYWYRQDPGQGLRLIYYSQIVNDFQKGDIAEGYSVSREKKESFPLTVTSAQKNPTAFYLCASTTGRGGELFFGEGSRLTVL.

The rearrangement uses TRBV4-1 and TRBJ2-5; D possibly corresponds to TRBD1 (6 bases). The CDR3 is 14 residues long. Trimming removed 0 bases from V and 2 bases from J, with 7 bases in between. From germline, CDR1 is MGHRA and CDR2 YSYEKL. The DNA of the CDR3 is TGCGCCAGCAGCCAAGAGGGGACACAAGAGACCCAGTACTTC. It is translated as CASSQEGTQETQYF.

The gene calls are TRBV14 and TRBJ2-7; 11 bases map to TRBD2. The CDR3 extends over 15 amino acids. Germline V gives CDR1 SGHDN, CDR2 FVKESK. The trim removed 1 base at V and 5 bases at J, leaving 4 bases unmatched. CDR3 DNA: TGTGCCAGCAGCCAAGGTACTAGCGGGAGTAACGAGCAGTACTTC. Its protein is CASSQGTSGSNEQYF. Supplemented by reference TRBV14 and TRBJ2-7, the full variable domain reads EAGVTQFPSHSVIEKGQTVTLRCDPISGHDNLYWYRRVMGKEIKFLLHFVKESKQDESGMPNNRFLAERTGGTYSTLKVQPAELEDSGVYFCASSQGTSGSNEQYFGPGTRLTVT.

The gene calls are TRBV2 and TRBJ1-1, with 7 nucleotides matching TRBD1. Looked up from germline, CDR1 is SNHLY and CDR2 is FYNNEI. The CDR3 is 11 amino acids. Losses at the gene ends were 10 bases for V and 3 bases for J; bases not matched to a gene: 2. DNA of the CDR3: TGTGCCACCCAGGGGGACACTGAAGCTTTCTTT. It specifies CATQGDTEAFF.

The rearrangement uses TRBV2 and TRBJ1-4; D may be TRBD1 (5 bases). Deletions cut 7 bases from V and 7 bases from J, with 13 bases between. Per the germline V gene, CDR1 is SNHLY and CDR2 is FYNNEI. CDR3 size: 13 residues. The CDR3 loop is CASMRGMAEKLFF. DNA of the CDR3: TGTGCCAGCATGCGGGGGATGGCTGAAAAACTGTTTTTT.

The J gene is TRBJ1-6, the V gene TRBV5-6, with D uncertain. The CDR3 extends over 16 amino acids. V lost 1 base, J lost 9 bases, and 17 bases lay in between. CDR1 and CDR2 from the germline V gene are SGHDT and YYEEEE. The CDR3 DNA reads TGTGCCAGCAGCTTGAGCCCCGCACCGAGAGGTTCACCCCTCCACTTT. This encodes CASSLSPAPRGSPLHF.

V usage is TRBV7-2 and J usage is TRBJ1-4, with D maybe TRBD1 (6 bases). The CDR3 is 16 amino acids. Germline CDR1 SGHTA, CDR2 FQGNSA. V lost 5 bases to trimming and J lost 2 bases, with 15 bases between them. The CDR3, as DNA: TGTGCCAGCAGCGCCAGGAGGGGGGGTACTAATGAAAAACTGTTTTTT. This sequence encodes CASSARRGGTNEKLFF.

This clone has only a few counts. This sequence joins TRBV7-2 and TRBJ1-6; D perhaps matches TRBD1 (5 bases). The CDR3 loop spans 14 amino acids. Trimming removed 3 bases from V and 11 bases from J, with 14 bases in between. Germline-derived CDR1 and CDR2 are SGHTA and FQGNSA. The CDR3 sequence is CASSFLTVETPLHF. The CDR3, as DNA: TGTGCCAGCAGCTTCCTGACAGTTGAGACACCCCTCCACTTT.

This chain links TRBV11-2 with TRBJ1-2; no definite D call. Per the germline V gene, CDR1 is SGHAT and CDR2 is FQNNGV. The CDR3 consists of 15 residues. V lost 3 bases to trimming and J lost 0 bases, with 11 bases between them. CDR3 in DNA: TGTGCCAGCAGCTTGTGGCCCGCTCCTAACTATGGCTACACCTTC. Translating gives CASSLWPAPNYGYTF.

This clone was seen just once. J is TRBJ2-7 and V is TRBV5-4; TRBD2 aligns across 10 bases. Germline V gene sequence: CDR1 SGHNT, CDR2 YYREEE (reference sequence). The length of the CDR3 is 15 residues. With V trimmed by 0 bases and J by 2 bases, 2 bases remained unmatched. CDR3 coding DNA: TGTGCCAGCAGCTTGGGACTAGCGGGTGCCTACGAGCAGTACTTC. Translated, it gives CASSLGLAGAYEQYF.